This T cell receptor (beta chain) comes out of a study of T cell changes during pregnancy in multiple sclerosis. Profiled with immunoSEQ multiplex PCR; TCRdb holds only in-frame clones, not every one. The sample yields 30,000 to 40,000 clones, 75% to 95% seen once. Germline values: CDR1 LGHNA, CDR2 YSLEER. The J segment lost 1 base and the V segment lost 8 bases, leaving 8 bases of the junction unmatched. CDR3 length: 15 amino acids. This clone qualifies as medium-sized. This sequence originates from a female donor with multiple sclerosis, enrolled in a pregnancy study. The material was CD8+ T cells from peripheral blood mononuclear cells, obtained in the second trimester of pregnancy. This chain connects TRBV4-3 to TRBJ2-7; 10 nucleotides agree with TRBD1. CDR3 loop: CASAQGTGESYEQYF. CDR3 nucleotide sequence: TGCGCCAGCGCACAGGGGACAGGGGAATCCTACGAGCAGTACTTC.